This T cell receptor (beta chain) derives from a study of CD8 T cells in Susac syndrome. Study-level points and caveats: It was acknowledged in the study that its TCR sequencing and HLA analysis involved a relatively small number of individuals.

V lost 6 bases and J lost 5, with 8 bases in between. The CDR3 length is 11 residues. Germline V gene sequence: CDR1 SEHNR, CDR2 FQNEAQ (reference sequence). Remarks on this clonotype: Its specificity is not known.

High-throughput TCR beta sequencing covered peripheral CD8+ and CD4+ T cells. The multiple sclerosis controls consisted of treatment-naive patients with relapsing-remitting disease, either stable or active. RNA was extracted with the RNeasy kit, and a quantity of roughly 0.5 to 1 ug was reverse transcribed using random hexamers. A multiplex approach, immunoSEQ multiplex PCR, amplified TCR beta CDR3 across 54 Vbeta and 13 Jbeta. TCRdb re-called the immunoSEQ multiplex PCR reads with MiXCR, one entry per CDR3 protein. The table has 250,000 to 300,000 distinct CDR3 sequences, 85% seen once. The chain is built from TRBV7-9 and TRBJ2-7; no reliable D call. The sample was CD8+ T cells from PBMCs. The sequence was collected from a human donor with multiple sclerosis. The CDR3 coding sequence is TGTGCCAGCAGGTACAATAACGAGCAGTACTTC. Translating gives CASRYNNEQYF.